This passage covers 7 T cell receptor beta chains from one sample sequenced in a study of CD8+CD57+ T cells in acquired aplastic anemia. Genomic DNA was employed as the template in profiling TCR beta VDJ and CDR3. TCRdb re-analysed the reads in MiXCR, keeping a single row per CDR3 protein. The sample gives 86,000 or so distinct CDR3 sequences, around 44% of which show up once; 66% is in the top ten. Sequencing was performed on sorted CD4+, CD8+, or CD8+CD57+ T cells (not recorded which) from PBMCs. These receptors were taken from a human donor in good health, serving as a control.

On this clonotype: This clone may be a read error of a much larger clone one base away. The rearrangement links TRBV5-5 to TRBJ1-1, with TRBD1 matching 8 bases. V gave up 7 bases and J gave up 6 bases; unmatched junction bases: 11. The germline gives CDR1 SGHKS, CDR2 YYEKEE (reference sequence). The CDR3 is 14 amino acids. The CDR3 nucleotides read TGTGCCAGCGGCTGGGACAGGTTAACGGCTGAAGCTTTCTTT. This sequence encodes CASGWDRLTAEAFF. Using reference TRBV5-5 and TRBJ1-1 for the parts outside the CDR3, the full variable domain is DAGVTQSPTHLIKTRGQQVTLRCSPISGHKSVSWYQQVLGQGPQFIFQYYEKEERGRGNFPDRFSARQFPNYSSELNVNALLLGDSALYLCASGWDRLTAEAFFGQGTRLTVV.

This clonotype was recorded many times. This chain connects TRBV7-9 to TRBJ1-1; D is uncertain. Trimming cost V 5 bases and J 4 bases, with 11 bases left between them. In germline, CDR1 is SEHNR, CDR2 FQNEAQ (reference sequence). The CDR3 contains 13 residues. This chain's CDR3 is CASSQPLGTEAFF. CDR3 bases: TGTGCCAGCAGCCAACCCTTGGGCACTGAAGCTTTCTTT.

The rearrangement uses TRBV25-1 and TRBJ2-3; a possible D gene is TRBD2 (6 bases). The CDR3 sequence is 15 residues long. CDR1 and CDR2 (germline): MGHDK, SYGVNS. Between the trimmed V and J ends, which lost 8 bases and 1 base, there was a span of 16 bases. CDR3 DNA: TGTGCCAGCTCACCGACGGGGGTAGGCACAGATACGCAGTATTTT. This encodes CASSPTGVGTDTQYF.

This clonotype was observed at least ten times. The V gene is TRBV24-1, the J gene TRBJ2-3, with TRBD2 matching over 10 bases. Germline V gene lookup returns CDR1 KGHDR and CDR2 SFDVKD. After removal of 3 bases from V and 1 base from J, the junction contained 6 bases not matched to a gene. The CDR3 consists of 17 residues. DNA of the CDR3: TGTGCCACCAGTGATATAATGGGGACTAGCGGCACAGATACGCAGTATTTT. This translates into CATSDIMGTSGTDTQYF.

The table lists this clonotype with many counts. This chain uses TRBV6-1 with TRBJ1-5; D is possibly TRBD1 (6 bases). Germline V gene lookup returns CDR1 MNHNS and CDR2 SASEGT. Between the trimmed V and J ends, which lost 6 bases and 4 bases, there was a span of 10 bases. The CDR3 sequence is 13 residues long. This chain's CDR3 is CASSTGFNQPQHF. Here the CDR3 DNA reads TGTGCCAGCAGCACAGGGTTTAATCAGCCCCAGCATTTT.

The chain uses TRBV5-1 and TRBJ2-1; D may be TRBD2 (7 bases). Germline loops: CDR1 SGHRS, CDR2 YFSETQ. V was pared by 4 bases and J by 1 base, with 15 bases between. CDR3 length equals 16 residues. CDR3 sequence: CASSPGGGGSYNEQFF. The CDR3 DNA sequence: TGCGCCAGCAGCCCGGGGGGCGGGGGTTCCTACAATGAGCAGTTCTTC.

This clonotype came up many times. The V call is TRBV24-1, the J call TRBJ2-6; TRBD1 is a possible D gene (5 bases). Germline CDR1 reads KGHDR; CDR2 reads SFDVKD. The V end lost 2 bases, the J end lost 0 bases, and 7 bases lay between the germline ends. This CDR3 region has 16 residues. For the CDR3, the DNA is TGTGCCACCAGTGATTCCGACAGCTCTGGGGCCAACGTCCTGACTTTC. Its protein product is CATSDSDSSGANVLTF.